The source of this T cell receptor beta chain is a study of control samples from healthy donors and cancer patients. Assay: immunoSEQ multiplex PCR; the TCRdb copy retains only in-frame clones and omits some. The table lists fewer than 200,000 clones, just over 95% of them singletons. The CDR3 runs 13 residues. The germline V and J ends were trimmed by 5 bases and 7 bases, with 11 bases remaining between them. This TCR came from a woman between 25 and 40 years old in good health. Source material: blood. The chain combines TRBV12-3 or TRBV12-4 with TRBJ2-2; D ambiguous. The CDR3 nucleotides read TGTGCCAGCAGTCTCCGCGGCCGCGGGGAGCTGTTTTTT. It yields the protein CASSLRGRGELFF.